Shown below are 21 T cell receptor beta chains from a single sample sequenced in a study of technical replicates of blood from several donors. Sequencing was performed with immunoSEQ multiplex PCR; in TCRdb, only in-frame clones are kept and a portion is missing. The table lists approximately 59,000 clones, around 87% of them singletons. Sequenced material: PBMCs. Receptors originate from a human donor in good health. Some clones in this sample may be carry-over from other donors' samples.

The sample holds one count of this clone. The V call is TRBV6-6, the J call TRBJ1-3; TRBD1 agrees at 7 bases. V gave up 8 bases and J gave up 7 bases; unmatched junction bases: 5. Germline V CDR1 and CDR2: MNHNY, SVGAGI (reference sequence). The CDR3 is made up of 12 amino acids. The CDR3 is CASAQGSNTIYF. The CDR3 DNA reads TGTGCCAGCGCACAGGGGAGTAACACCATATATTTT.

This clone occurred a few times. The CDR3 loop reads CASSLLGSLNYGYTF. In DNA form, the CDR3 reads TGTGCCAGCAGCTTACTTGGGAGCTTAAACTATGGCTACACCTTC. The chain couples TRBV7-2 to TRBJ1-2; D not certain. CDR3 length equals 15 residues. From germline, CDR1 is SGHTA and CDR2 FQGNSA. With 2 bases removed from V and 2 bases from J, the gap between germline ends came to 12 bases.

J is TRBJ2-7 and V is TRBV10-3; 9 bases map to TRBD1. Germline values: CDR1 ENHRY, CDR2 SYGVKD. This CDR3 contains 12 residues. V was pared by 7 bases and J by 5 bases, with 3 bases of the junction left unmatched. CDR3 amino acids: CAITGQGHEQYF. The CDR3 DNA sequence: TGTGCCATCACGGGACAGGGACACGAGCAGTACTTC.

The V call is TRBV7-9, the J call TRBJ2-3; 10 bases fit TRBD2. V trimming: 2 bases; J trimming: 0 bases; junction bases outside the gene matches: 11. Germline V CDR1 and CDR2: SEHNR, FQNEAQ (reference sequence). CDR3 length: 19 amino acids. The CDR3 region has the DNA TGTGCCAGCAGCTTAAAGGAAAGGCTAGCGGGAGTTAGCACAGATACGCAGTATTTT. Amino acids: CASSLKERLAGVSTDTQYF.

The rearrangement links TRBV7-6 to TRBJ1-6; 7 nucleotides align to TRBD1. Per germline, CDR1 SGHVS and CDR2 FNYEAQ. The CDR3 is made up of 15 amino acids. Trimming took 5 bases from V and 4 from J; bases not matched to a gene: 5. The chain's CDR3 is CASSKTGTYNSPLHF. DNA of the CDR3: TGTGCCAGCAGCAAGACAGGGACGTATAATTCACCCCTCCACTTT.

CDR3: CASSLEWTGGEATNEKLFF. CDR3 nucleotide sequence: TGTGCCAGCAGCTTGGAATGGACAGGGGGCGAAGCAACTAATGAAAAACTGTTTTTT. This rearrangement joins TRBV5-5 to TRBJ1-4; 11 bases align to TRBD1. The CDR3 covers 19 residues. Trimming took 0 bases from V and 0 from J; bases not matched to a gene: 7. Per germline, CDR1 SGHKS and CDR2 YYEKEE (reference sequence).

This chain joins TRBV10-3 and TRBJ1-1, with 8 bases matching TRBD1. Germline V gene data show CDR1 as ENHRY and CDR2 as SYGVKD. The CDR3 sequence is 14 residues long. Trimming took 4 bases from V and 0 from J; bases not matched to a gene: 1. Here the CDR3 reads CAISGQGMNTEAFF. The CDR3 DNA sequence: TGTGCCATCAGTGGACAGGGGATGAACACTGAAGCTTTCTTT.

The gene calls are TRBV7-2 and TRBJ1-2, with D unresolved. This CDR3 has 14 residues. The germline gives CDR1 SGHTA, CDR2 FQGNSA. Trimming pared 5 bases from V and 6 bases from J, leaving 16 bases between. CDR3 region: CASSPYTTTDGYTF. The CDR3 region has the DNA TGTGCCAGCAGCCCGTATACGACAACGGATGGCTACACCTTC. The full variable domain, its missing parts supplied by reference TRBV7-2 and TRBJ1-2, is GAGVSQSPSNKVTEKGKDVELRCDPISGHTALYWYRQSLGQGLEFLIYFQGNSAPDKSGLPSDRFSAERTGGSVSTLTIQRTQQEDSAVYLCASSPYTTTDGYTFGSGTRLTVV.

V usage is TRBV7-3 and J usage is TRBJ2-1; TRBD2 matches 9 bases. V lost 1 base, J lost 8 bases, and 9 bases stayed unmatched. The CDR3 is 16 amino acids. In germline, CDR1 is SGHTA, CDR2 FQGTGA. The CDR3 nucleotides are TGTGCCAGCAGCTTAAGGGGCGGGGGGGCCGCATATGAGCAGTTCTTC. It codes for CASSLRGGGAAYEQFF.

V is TRBV6-1 and J is TRBJ2-2; no clear D. Trimming pared 5 bases from V and 6 bases from J, leaving 7 bases between. Germline V gene lookup returns CDR1 MNHNS and CDR2 SASEGT. This CDR3 spans 12 amino acids. The CDR3, as DNA: TGTGCCAGCAGTCCCCTTGCCGGGGAGCTGTTTTTT. Translated: CASSPLAGELFF.

This clone was recorded once. The chain combines TRBV12-5 with TRBJ2-2; possible D gene TRBD2, 5 bases. Germline loops: CDR1 LGHNT, CDR2 FRNRAP. This CDR3 contains 17 residues. V was trimmed by 3 bases and J by 4 bases, leaving 18 bases between them. The CDR3 loop reads CASGFSWNRGPTGELFF. CDR3 in DNA: TGTGCTAGTGGTTTTTCCTGGAACCGGGGTCCCACCGGGGAGCTGTTTTTT.

The chain links TRBV4-2 to TRBJ2-2, with 8 nucleotides matching TRBD2. The junction had 9 bases not matched to a gene; V was cut back by 6 bases and J by 9 bases. Germline assignment: CDR1 LGHNA and CDR2 YNFKEQ. This CDR3 contains 14 residues. The CDR3 DNA follows: TGTGCCAGCAGTCTCGCGGGGGGCTCCCGGGAGCTGTTTTTT. This translates into CASSLAGGSRELFF.

V usage is TRBV15 and J usage is TRBJ2-5, with 12 bases lining up with TRBD2. The CDR3 covers 16 residues. With 1 base clipped from V and 5 bases from J, the junction kept 5 bases outside the gene matches. Germline V CDR1 and CDR2: LNHNV, YYDKDF (reference sequence). In DNA form, the CDR3 reads TGTGCCACCAGCAGAGGGAGACTAGCGGGGGCGGAGACCCAGTACTTC. This gives the protein CATSRGRLAGAETQYF.

The chain carries TRBV7-2 and TRBJ2-7; 8 bases fit TRBD1. This CDR3 has 13 residues. Trimming took 5 bases from V and 6 from J; bases not matched to a gene: 6. Germline CDR1 SGHTA, CDR2 FQGNSA. The CDR3 DNA reads as TGTGCCAGCAGCAAGGACAGGGTCTTCGAGCAGTACTTC. This encodes CASSKDRVFEQYF.

The chain employs TRBV5-1 and TRBJ2-3; possibly TRBD2 for D (6 bases). V was trimmed by 4 bases and J by 0 bases, leaving 12 bases between them. Germline values: CDR1 SGHRS, CDR2 YFSETQ. This CDR3 contains 15 residues. The CDR3 loop is CASSPKRVSTDTQYF. The CDR3 DNA follows: TGCGCCAGCAGCCCTAAGCGGGTTAGCACAGATACGCAGTATTTT.

The rearrangement links TRBV4-3 to TRBJ1-5, with D unclear. Germline assignment: CDR1 LGHNA and CDR2 YSLEER. The CDR3 is made up of 13 amino acids. Trimming pared 3 bases from V and 3 bases from J, leaving 6 bases between. The CDR3 region has the DNA TGCGCCAGCAGCCAGCGGTTCAATCAGCCCCAGCATTTT. Translating it yields CASSQRFNQPQHF.

The chain carries TRBV4-2 and TRBJ2-5; 7 nucleotides agree with TRBD2. The V and J ends lost 0 bases and 4 bases, in that order; junction bases with no gene match: 2. Germline lookup yields CDR1 LGHNA and CDR2 YNFKEQ. This CDR3 has 14 residues. CDR3 nucleotide sequence: TGTGCCAGCAGCCAAGAATTAGCGGGAGAGACCCAGTACTTC. Translation: CASSQELAGETQYF.

The CDR3 protein is CASSITSGGPYEQYF. The DNA for the CDR3 is TGTGCCAGCAGTATTACTAGCGGGGGGCCCTACGAGCAGTACTTC. The rearrangement links TRBV9 to TRBJ2-7; TRBD2 agrees at 12 bases. V dropped 5 bases and J dropped 2; count of bases not matched to a gene: 5. CDR1 and CDR2 from the germline V gene are SGDLS and YYNGEE. The CDR3 is 15 residues long.

The chain carries TRBV18 and TRBJ1-1, with D possibly TRBD1 on 5 matching bases. The germline V gene has CDR1 KGHSH and CDR2 LQKENI. This CDR3 contains 16 residues. Trimming cost V 3 bases and J 6 bases, with 20 bases left between them. The CDR3: CASSPDQIKTVPEAFF. In nucleotides, the CDR3 is TGTGCCAGCTCACCGGACCAAATAAAGACAGTCCCTGAAGCTTTCTTT. Complete variable domain (other parts from reference TRBV18 and TRBJ1-1): NAGVMQNPRHLVRRRGQEARLRCSPMKGHSHVYWYRQLPEEGLKFMVYLQKENIIDESGMPKERFSAEFPKEGPSILRIQQVVRGDSAAYFCASSPDQIKTVPEAFFGQGTRLTVV.

This chain links TRBV12-1 with TRBJ2-3; the D call in the table, TRBD1, was not verified against the DNA. TRBV12-1 is an annotated pseudogene. CDR3 length: 16 residues. The CDR3 here is CASSVRDRGYTDTQYF. The CDR3 DNA is TGTGCCAGCAGCGTACGGGACAGGGGGTACACAGATACGCAGTATTTT.

This rearrangement joins TRBV14 to TRBJ1-6, with D unresolved. CDR3 length: 14 residues. The ends were cut back, 3 bases at V and 4 bases at J, with 7 bases in the middle. Germline loops: CDR1 SGHDN, CDR2 FVKESK. The CDR3 loop reads CASSQAEYNSPLHF. DNA of the CDR3: TGTGCCAGCAGCCAGGCGGAGTATAATTCACCCCTCCACTTT.